This TCR beta chain was observed in a study of low-dose radiotherapy and immunotherapy resistance in tumors (dated by TCRdb to 2022 to 2024). At the level of the whole study: In Cohort 1, each fraction delivered 0.5 Gy every 2 weeks, and the prescribed total PTV dose was 6.5 Gy. No randomization into treatment groups was done for the people taking part in the trial. Intravenous cyclophosphamide at 200 mg/m2 was administered every two weeks, one day ahead of each radiation and immunotherapy administration. Eight patients were included in the translational analysis, namely three from the first dose cohort plus the first five from the second dose cohort. In Cohort 2, 1 Gy per fraction was delivered every two weeks, for a total of 13 Gy over 26 weeks. First-strand cDNA was synthesized with Superscript III and a set of TRAV- and TRBV-specific primers, covering both TCRalpha and TCRbeta chains. Nivolumab was administered intravenously as a 240 mg flat dose every two weeks, and ipilimumab was administered intravenously at 1 mg/kg every six weeks. Patients took aspirin 300 mg orally once daily for four cycles, starting on cycle 1 day 1.

CDR1 and CDR2 are read off the germline V gene as LGHNA and YSLEER. Here V drops 3 bases and J drops 5 bases, and the junction holds 12 bases not matched to any gene. The CDR3, from cysteine to phenylalanine, totals 17 residues. Only the CDR3 DNA is retained, 51 bases long and in frame from the first base. Ten or more counts support this clonotype. Its antigen is currently not known. The input lacks base qualities; no much larger clone sits a single base away. Sequenced on an Illumina HiSeq 2500. A roughly 18-cycle PCR with Phusion amplified the TCRs, pairing a constant-region primer with the adapter that was attached to the V primers. The isolated mRNA was amplified using the MessageAmp II aRNA Amplification Kit, with in vitro transcription performed for roughly 16 hours at 37 degrees C. mRNA for TCR sequencing was isolated with the Dynabeads mRNA DIRECT Purification Kit. Indexed Illumina adapters were added in a second Phusion PCR of around 27 cycles, and the PCR products were purified with AMPure XP beads. Under the source paper's analysis protocol: Custom Perl scripts were used to pool TCR sequences that encoded the same protein, to remove out-of-frame sequences, and to calculate the abundance of each clonotype. Any TCR sequence backed by just one read was left out of the analysis. Among the metrics used to describe the repertoires were Shannon entropy, Gini index, clonality, richness, and the frequency of TCRs shared between repertoires. In-frame beta chains were kept once TCRdb had trimmed the public reads at Q25 with fastp and called clones with MiXCR. Rows matching on CDR3 protein sequence are summarized as one entry with the most common DNA and genes. The V and J calls and clone size are TCRdb's, not the authors'. Present in this sample are 40,000 to 65,000 distinct CDR3 sequences, approximately 31% of which were seen just once. Together, the top ten hold 7% to 10% of the sample.

The sample's time point label is to be understood as: after trial treatment. The treatment or condition label for this specimen denotes: LDRT plus nivolumab, ipilimumab, low-dose cyclophosphamide and aspirin (RACIN trial). The donors took part in RACIN, a single-arm, phase I, dose-escalation trial that combined nivolumab, ipilimumab, aspirin, low-dose cyclophosphamide and low-dose radiotherapy. Patients were eligible if they had advanced solid tumors that were TIL-negative. The chain is made from TRBV4-3 and TRBJ2-2, with 7 bases matching TRBD1. The specimen comprised PBMCs, sampled after low-dose radiotherapy plus immunotherapy. This clonotype originated in a male donor with rectosigmoid adenocarcinoma. At the DNA level, the sequence is TGCGCCAGCAGCCATATACCACAGGGGTTGAATACCGGGGAGCTGTTTTTT. Its translation is CASSHIPQGLNTGELFF.